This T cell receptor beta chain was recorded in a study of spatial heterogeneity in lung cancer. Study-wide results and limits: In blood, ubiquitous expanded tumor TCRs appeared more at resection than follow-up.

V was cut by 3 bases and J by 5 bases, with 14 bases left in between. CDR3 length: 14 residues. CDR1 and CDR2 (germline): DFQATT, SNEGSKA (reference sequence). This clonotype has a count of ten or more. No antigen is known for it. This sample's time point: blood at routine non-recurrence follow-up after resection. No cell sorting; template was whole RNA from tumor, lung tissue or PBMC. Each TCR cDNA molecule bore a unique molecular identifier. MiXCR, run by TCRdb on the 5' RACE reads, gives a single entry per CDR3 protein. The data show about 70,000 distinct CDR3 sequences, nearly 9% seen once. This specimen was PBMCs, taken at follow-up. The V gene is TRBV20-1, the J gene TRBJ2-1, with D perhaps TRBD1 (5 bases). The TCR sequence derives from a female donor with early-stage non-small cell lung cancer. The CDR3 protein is CSARGHIGDNEQFF. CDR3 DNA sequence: TGCAGTGCTAGGGGGCATATTGGAGACAATGAGCAGTTCTTC.